One and the same sample provided the 27 T cell receptor beta chains below, sequenced in a study of cytomegalovirus exposure and HLA in healthy donors. 13 Jbeta primers and 60 Vbeta primers were used for the PCR. This table comes from immunoSEQ multiplex PCR, and its TCRdb copy is limited to in-frame clones, with some not included. The sample has 110,000 or so clones, 73% seen once. Sequencing input: PBMCs. Receptor source: a man aged 35-49 years in good health and CMV-seronegative.

The rearrangement uses TRBV2 and TRBJ2-7; D not resolved. The CDR3 has 14 amino acids. Trimming pared 3 bases from V and 2 bases from J, leaving 11 bases between. CDR1 is SNHLY, CDR2 FYNNEI, per germline. The DNA for the CDR3 is TGTGCCAGCAGTGATAGACAAAATGCCTACGAGCAGTACTTC. Its translation is CASSDRQNAYEQYF.

The rearrangement joins TRBV4-3 to TRBJ2-5; tentatively, D is TRBD2 (5 bases). This CDR3 region has 14 residues. The germline CDR1 and CDR2 sequences are LGHNA and YSLEER. V shed 0 bases and J shed 5 bases, with 10 bases lying between them. CDR3 residues: CASSQDEGGETQYF. In DNA, the CDR3 is TGCGCCAGCAGCCAAGATGAAGGCGGGGAGACCCAGTACTTC.

This chain connects TRBV18 to TRBJ1-6; D is possibly TRBD1 (5 bases). The CDR3 loop spans 15 amino acids. The V and J ends lost 5 bases and 5 bases respectively, with 13 bases between them. Germline V gives CDR1 KGHSH, CDR2 LQKENI. CDR3 sequence (DNA): TGTGCCAGCTCAATGGCAGGGACTAATAATTCACCCCTCCACTTT. The encoded protein is CASSMAGTNNSPLHF.

This chain uses TRBV27 with TRBJ1-2; no reliable D call. The CDR3 runs to 13 residues. Deletions cut 6 bases from V and 4 bases from J, with 12 bases between. CDR1 and CDR2 from the germline V gene are MNHEY and SMNVEV (reference sequence). CDR3 amino acids: CASSRDGIYGYTF. In DNA form, the CDR3 reads TGTGCCAGCAGCCGAGACGGGATCTATGGCTACACCTTC.

As regards this clone: In this CDR3 the conserved last residue, phenylalanine or tryptophan, is missing, so a read error is likely. The gene calls are TRBV6-1 and TRBJ1-5, with D perhaps matching TRBD1 (5 bases). This CDR3 is 13 amino acids long. Per the germline V gene, CDR1 is MNHNS and CDR2 is SASEGT. V was trimmed by 2 bases and J by 7 bases, leaving 9 bases between them. The CDR3 DNA sequence: TGTGCCAGCAGTGAAAGGAGGGACCAGCCCCAGCATCTT. Its protein product is CASSERRDQPQHL.

This chain links TRBV27 with TRBJ1-4, with D maybe TRBD1 (5 bases). Per the germline V gene, CDR1 is MNHEY and CDR2 is SMNVEV (reference sequence). The V gene lost 2 bases and the J gene lost 5 bases, with 9 bases spanning the gap. The CDR3 covers 14 residues. Written as DNA, the CDR3 is TGTGCCAGCAGTTTAAGTCGGGGGAATGAAAAACTGTTTTTT. This sequence encodes CASSLSRGNEKLFF.

There are a few counts of this clone. The chain combines TRBV27 with TRBJ1-3, with TRBD1 as a possible D gene (6 bases). Looked up from germline, CDR1 is MNHEY and CDR2 is SMNVEV (reference sequence). Trimming shortened V by 4 bases and J by 4 bases, and 17 bases separated the two germline ends. The CDR3 is 16 amino acids. The CDR3 bases are TGTGCCAGCAGTTCCAACCCCCCAGGGGCCGGAAACACCATATATTTT. It encodes CASSSNPPGAGNTIYF.

This clone turned up a few times. The chain is built from TRBV5-1 and TRBJ1-4; the D gene is possibly TRBD1 (5 bases). The CDR3 runs 13 residues. The germline CDR1 and CDR2 sequences are SGHRS and YFSETQ. The V end lost 8 bases, the J end lost 0 bases, and 8 bases lay between the germline ends. CDR3 sequence reads: CARKTATNEKLFF. CDR3 sequence (DNA): TGCGCCAGGAAGACAGCAACTAATGAAAAACTGTTTTTT. Using reference TRBV5-1 and TRBJ1-4 for the parts outside the CDR3, the full variable domain is KAGVTQTPRYLIKTRGQQVTLSCSPISGHRSVSWYQQTPGQGLQFLFEYFSETQRNKGNFPGRFSGRQFSNSRSEMNVSTLELGDSALYLCARKTATNEKLFFGSGTQLSVL.

V gene TRBV10-3 combines with J gene TRBJ1-5, with a weak D call TRBD1 (5 bases). The CDR3 totals 18 residues. The germline V gene has CDR1 ENHRY and CDR2 SYGVKD. Trimming took off 2 bases at V and 1 base at J, with 18 bases between the two ends. The CDR3 region has the DNA TGTGCCATCAGTGAGATGGCTGTGACAGTTTCCAGCAATCAGCCCCAGCATTTT. This encodes CAISEMAVTVSSNQPQHF.

The chain combines TRBV6-1 with TRBJ2-7; D might be TRBD2 (7 bases). Germline lookup yields CDR1 MNHNS and CDR2 SASEGT. The CDR3 has 15 residues. The V end was cut by 6 bases, the J end by 4 bases, with 19 bases between. The CDR3 DNA reads TGTGCCAGCAGCACGACTCCGGGGGGCAGGTACGAGCAGTACTTC. Translated: CASSTTPGGRYEQYF.

The chain uses TRBV9 and TRBJ2-2, with D uncertain. The CDR3 covers 16 residues. Germline values: CDR1 SGDLS, CDR2 YYNGEE. The V and J ends lost 0 bases and 1 base respectively, with 10 bases between them. In DNA form, the CDR3 reads TGTGCCAGCAGCGTAGCGTGGGCTCAGAACACCGGGGAGCTGTTTTTT. Protein: CASSVAWAQNTGELFF.

This clone has just a few counts. At one end, the junction sequence differs from germline, possibly due to a read error. V gene TRBV7-7 combines with J gene TRBJ2-7; the D gene is possibly TRBD2 (6 bases). Per the germline V gene, CDR1 is SSHAT and CDR2 is FNYEAQ (reference sequence). This CDR3 comprises 13 residues. This chain's CDR3 is CASSPAGSYEQYF. In DNA form, the CDR3 reads TGTGCTAGCAGCCCGGCGGGGAGCTACGAGCAGTACTTC.

The gene calls are TRBV6-5 and TRBJ2-3; no definite D call. This CDR3 has 14 amino acids. Germline V gene sequence: CDR1 MNHEY, CDR2 SVGAGI. V gave up 0 bases and J gave up 4 bases, with 8 bases separating them. CDR3 in DNA: TGTGCCAGCAGTTACTCTTCCGTAGCAGATACGCAGTATTTT. This translates into CASSYSSVADTQYF.

This clone was detected a few times. This chain links TRBV4-3 with TRBJ2-2; 8 bases match TRBD2. Trimming at V came to 4 bases and at J to 1 base, leaving 8 bases not matched to a gene. This CDR3 is built from 17 residues. The germline CDR1 and CDR2 sequences are LGHNA and YSLEER. The CDR3 DNA reads as TGCGCCAGCAGCCGAGGCCTAGCGGGTATGAACACCGGGGAGCTGTTTTTT. Its translation: CASSRGLAGMNTGELFF.

This clone was recorded once. CDR3 nucleotide sequence: TGTGCCAGTAGTCCCCGACTGGCGTCCGCAGATACGCAGTATTTT. This codes for CASSPRLASADTQYF. This chain joins TRBV19 and TRBJ2-3; D call uncertain. The CDR3 consists of 15 residues. CDR1 LNHDA and CDR2 SQIVND come from the germline V gene (reference sequence). The V gene lost 5 bases and the J gene lost 4 bases, with 16 bases spanning the gap.

This clone has only one observation. The gene calls are TRBV18 and TRBJ2-3; TRBD1 matches 7 bases. Losses at the gene ends were 4 bases for V and 1 base for J; bases not matched to a gene: 5. CDR1 and CDR2 (germline): KGHSH, LQKENI. The CDR3 loop spans 15 amino acids. The CDR3 spells CASSRQGVGTDTQYF. The CDR3 DNA reads as TGTGCCAGCTCACGGCAGGGGGTGGGCACAGATACGCAGTATTTT.

This clone was seen more than once but under ten times. The chain joins TRBV18 to TRBJ2-5, with D tentatively TRBD2 (5 bases). This CDR3 region has 15 residues. The germline V gene has CDR1 KGHSH and CDR2 LQKENI. Trimming removed 3 bases at V and 6 bases at J, with 17 bases between. This chain's CDR3 is CASSPEGSAEQTQYF. DNA of the CDR3: TGTGCCAGCTCACCCGAGGGTTCGGCCGAACAGACCCAGTACTTC.

This chain uses TRBV5-1 with TRBJ2-5; tentative D call: TRBD2 (5 bases). V lost 2 bases, J lost 4 bases, and 15 bases lay in between. The CDR3 length is 15 residues. Germline V gene lookup returns CDR1 SGHRS and CDR2 YFSETQ. CDR3 in DNA: TGCGCCAGCAGCTTCTGGCCGGACTCCAGAGAGACCCAGTACTTC. Translated, it gives CASSFWPDSRETQYF.

This clone was recorded a few times. V gene TRBV7-8 combines with J gene TRBJ2-5, with a tentative D call TRBD2 (5 bases). Germline CDR1 SGHVS, CDR2 FQNEAQ. The length of the CDR3 is 14 residues. V was shortened by 2 bases and J by 4 bases, with 11 bases between the two germline ends. In DNA form, the CDR3 reads TGTGCCAGCAGCTTACGAAGGGCGGGAGAGACCCAGTACTTC. Translating gives CASSLRRAGETQYF. Full variable domain (outside the CDR3, taken from reference TRBV7-8 and TRBJ2-5): GAGVSQSPRYKVAKRGQDVALRCDPISGHVSLFWYQQALGQGPEFLTYFQNEAQLDKSGLPSDRFFAERPEGSVSTLKIQRTQQEDSAVYLCASSLRRAGETQYFGPGTRLLVL.

CDR3 in amino acids: CASSLGLVGTGELFF. CDR3 in DNA: TGCGCCAGCAGCCTAGGACTAGTTGGCACCGGGGAGCTGTTTTTT. V gene TRBV4-1 combines with J gene TRBJ2-2; 7 bases agree with TRBD2. V gave up 4 bases and J gave up 4 bases; unmatched junction bases: 6. The CDR3 consists of 15 residues. In germline, CDR1 is MGHRA, CDR2 YSYEKL.

V usage is TRBV10-3 and J usage is TRBJ2-1; TRBD2 matches 7 bases. The CDR3 spans 17 residues. CDR1 is ENHRY, CDR2 SYGVKD, per germline. The V and J ends lost 2 bases and 5 bases, in that order; junction bases with no gene match: 12. The CDR3 nucleotides are TGTGCCATCAGTGAGGAAGAGGGAGGGCAGATAAACAATGAGCAGTTCTTC. It translates to CAISEEEGGQINNEQFF.

The chain is built from TRBV6-5 and TRBJ1-5; 9 bases are a match to TRBD1. The CDR3 loop spans 14 amino acids. Germline V gene lookup returns CDR1 MNHEY and CDR2 SVGAGI. J was trimmed by 5 bases and V by 6 bases; bases with no gene match: 5. The CDR3 DNA is TGTGCCAGCAGCCGGGACAGGGTGGATCAGCCCCAGCATTTT. This sequence encodes CASSRDRVDQPQHF.

This sequence joins TRBV5-1 and TRBJ2-5, with TRBD1 matching 9 bases. The J call is in doubt because the DNA end fits TRBJ2-7 better. The germline V gene has CDR1 SGHRS and CDR2 YFSETQ. CDR3 length equals 16 residues. The CDR3 coding sequence is TGCGCCAGCAGCTTGGCCCTACAGGGGGCAGCCTACGAGCAGTACTTC. It is translated as CASSLALQGAAYEQYF.

V and J are TRBV7-3 and TRBJ2-3, with 10 bases fitting TRBD2. CDR3 size: 18 residues. V was clipped by 0 bases and J by 9 bases; unmatched bases: 15. Germline V CDR1 and CDR2: SGHTA, FQGTGA. CDR3 DNA: TGTGCCAGCAGCTTAACCCCAACGGTTGCTAGCGGGGGCCAGACGCAGTATTTT. It specifies CASSLTPTVASGGQTQYF.

This chain links TRBV23-1 with TRBJ1-1; TRBD1 aligns across 8 bases. TRBV23-1 is noted as an ORF with a role that remains uncertain. J lost 4 bases, V lost 4 bases, and 5 bases had no gene match. CDR3 length equals 14 residues. The CDR3 here is CASSPTGGGTEAFF. CDR3 DNA sequence: TGCGCCAGCAGTCCAACAGGGGGGGGCACTGAAGCTTTCTTT.

The CDR3 is CAWSARSGGPFSYNSPLHF. CDR3 bases: TGTGCCTGGAGTGCTCGTTCAGGGGGACCATTCTCCTATAATTCACCCCTCCACTTT. This chain uses TRBV30 with TRBJ1-6; 7 nucleotides agree with TRBD1. Germline trimming cut 1 base from V and 0 bases from J; bases unmatched to any gene: 12. Germline loops: CDR1 GTSNPN, CDR2 SVGIG (reference sequence). CDR3 length: 19 residues.

This chain connects TRBV4-3 to TRBJ1-1; TRBD1 might be the D (6 bases). Germline V gene sequence: CDR1 LGHNA, CDR2 YSLEER. The CDR3 runs 15 residues. Trimming shortened V by 1 base and J by 8 bases, and 17 bases separated the two germline ends. CDR3 loop: CASSQVGGAGGEAFF. DNA for the CDR3: TGCGCCAGCAGCCAAGTTGGGGGGGCGGGAGGGGAAGCTTTCTTT.